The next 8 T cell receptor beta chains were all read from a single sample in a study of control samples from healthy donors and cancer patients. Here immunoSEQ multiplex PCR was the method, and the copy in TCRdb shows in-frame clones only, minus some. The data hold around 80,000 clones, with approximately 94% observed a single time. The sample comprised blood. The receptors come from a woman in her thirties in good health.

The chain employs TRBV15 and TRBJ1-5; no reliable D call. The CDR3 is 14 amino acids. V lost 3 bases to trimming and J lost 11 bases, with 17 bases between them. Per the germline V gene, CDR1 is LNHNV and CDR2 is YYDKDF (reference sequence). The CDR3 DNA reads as TGTGCCACCAGCAGCGCGAGCGAGGTAGGAGCCCAGCATTTT. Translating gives CATSSASEVGAQHF.

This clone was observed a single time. The CDR3 nucleotides read TGTGCCTGGCTGGGACAGGGTTCGTCTCGGGCTTTCTTT. This sequence encodes CAWLGQGSSRAFF. The chain carries TRBV30 and TRBJ1-1; 9 bases map to TRBD1. Germline V lookup: CDR1 GTSNPN, CDR2 SVGIG (reference sequence). The CDR3 totals 13 residues. Trimming removed 5 bases from V and 11 bases from J; junction bases left unmatched: 12.

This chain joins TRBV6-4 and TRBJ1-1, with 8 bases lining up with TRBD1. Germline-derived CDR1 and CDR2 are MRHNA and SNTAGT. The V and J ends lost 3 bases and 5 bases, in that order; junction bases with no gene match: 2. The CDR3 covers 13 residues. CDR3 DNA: TGTGCCAGCAGTGAGACAGGGGTAACTGAAGCTTTCTTT. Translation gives CASSETGVTEAFF.

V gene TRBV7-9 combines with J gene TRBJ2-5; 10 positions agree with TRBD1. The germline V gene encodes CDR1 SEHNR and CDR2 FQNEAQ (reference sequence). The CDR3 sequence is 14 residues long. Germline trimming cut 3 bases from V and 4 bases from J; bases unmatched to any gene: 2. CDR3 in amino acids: CASSFRDRGETQYF. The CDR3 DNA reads TGTGCCAGCAGCTTCCGGGACAGGGGAGAGACCCAGTACTTC. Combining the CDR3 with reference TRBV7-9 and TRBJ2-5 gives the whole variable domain DTGVSQNPRHKITKRGQNVTFRCDPISEHNRLYWYRQTLGQGPEFLTYFQNEAQLEKSRLLSDRFSAERPKGSFSTLEIQRTEQGDSAMYLCASSFRDRGETQYFGPGTRLLVL.

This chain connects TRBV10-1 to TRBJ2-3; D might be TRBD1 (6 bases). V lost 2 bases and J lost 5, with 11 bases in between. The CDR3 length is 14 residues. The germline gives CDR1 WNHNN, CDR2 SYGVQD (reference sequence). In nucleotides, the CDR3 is TGCGCCAGCAGTGAGACAGGGAGTGGAGATACGCAGTATTTT. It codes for CASSETGSGDTQYF.

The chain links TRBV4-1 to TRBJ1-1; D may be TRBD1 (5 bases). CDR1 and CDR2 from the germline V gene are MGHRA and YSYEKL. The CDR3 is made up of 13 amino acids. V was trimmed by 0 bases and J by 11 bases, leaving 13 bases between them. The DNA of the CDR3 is TGCGCCAGCAGCCAAGATCAGGGTAGGTACGCTTTCTTT. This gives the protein CASSQDQGRYAFF.

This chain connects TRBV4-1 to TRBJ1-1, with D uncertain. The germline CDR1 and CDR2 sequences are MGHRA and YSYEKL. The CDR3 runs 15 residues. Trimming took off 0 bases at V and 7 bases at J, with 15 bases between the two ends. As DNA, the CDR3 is TGCGCCAGCAGCCAAGATATATTCGGGTGGCGTGAAGCTTTCTTT. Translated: CASSQDIFGWREAFF.

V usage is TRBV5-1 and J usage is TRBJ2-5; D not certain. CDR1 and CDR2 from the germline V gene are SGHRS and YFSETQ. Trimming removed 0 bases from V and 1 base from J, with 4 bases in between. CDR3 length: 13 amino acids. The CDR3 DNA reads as TGCGCCAGCAGCTTGGACACCCAAGAGACCCAGTACTTC. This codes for CASSLDTQETQYF.